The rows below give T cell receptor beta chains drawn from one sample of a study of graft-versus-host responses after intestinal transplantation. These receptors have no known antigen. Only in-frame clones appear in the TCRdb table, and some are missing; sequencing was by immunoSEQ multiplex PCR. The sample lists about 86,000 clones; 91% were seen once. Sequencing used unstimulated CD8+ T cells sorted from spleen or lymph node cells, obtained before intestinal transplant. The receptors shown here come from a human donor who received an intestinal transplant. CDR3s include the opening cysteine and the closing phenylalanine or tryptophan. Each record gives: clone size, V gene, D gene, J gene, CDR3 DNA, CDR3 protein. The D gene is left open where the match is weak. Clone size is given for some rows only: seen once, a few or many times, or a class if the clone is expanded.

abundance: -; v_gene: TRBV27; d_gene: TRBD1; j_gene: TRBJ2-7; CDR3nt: TGTGCCAGCAGTATACGACAGGGGGCGTACGAGCAGTACTTC; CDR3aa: CASSIRQGAYEQYF
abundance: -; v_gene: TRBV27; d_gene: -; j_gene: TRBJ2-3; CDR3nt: TGTGCCAGCAGTGTGTCCAGGGCGACAGATACGCAGTATTTT; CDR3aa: CASSVSRATDTQYF
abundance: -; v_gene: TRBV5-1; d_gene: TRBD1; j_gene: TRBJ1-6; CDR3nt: TGCGCCAGCAGCTTGGCGGGACAGGGAAGCTCCTATAATTCACCCCTCCACTTT; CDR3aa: CASSLAGQGSSYNSPLHF
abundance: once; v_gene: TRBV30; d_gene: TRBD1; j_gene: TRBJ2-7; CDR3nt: TGTGCCTGGAGTGTGGGACAGTACTACGAGCAGTACTTC; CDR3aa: CAWSVGQYYEQYF
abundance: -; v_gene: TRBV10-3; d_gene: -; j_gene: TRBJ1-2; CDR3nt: TGTGCCATCAGTGATCTTTATGGCTACACCTTC; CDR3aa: CAISDLYGYTF
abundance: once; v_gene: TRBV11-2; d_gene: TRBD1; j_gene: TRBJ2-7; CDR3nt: TGTGCCAGCAGCTACAGGGGCCCCTACGAGCAGTACTTC; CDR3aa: CASSYRGPYEQYF
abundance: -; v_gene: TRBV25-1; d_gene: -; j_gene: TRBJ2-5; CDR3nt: TGTGCCAGCAGTGACCTCGGCGGGCAAGAGACCCAGTACTTC; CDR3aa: CASSDLGGQETQYF
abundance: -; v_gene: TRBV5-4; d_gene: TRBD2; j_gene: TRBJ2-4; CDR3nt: TGTGCCAGCAGCCTCTATGAAGGGAGGGGAGCCAAAAACATTCAGTACTTC; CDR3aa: CASSLYEGRGAKNIQYF
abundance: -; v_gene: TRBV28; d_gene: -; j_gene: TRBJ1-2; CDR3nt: TGTGCCGCAGGGTATGGCTACACCTTC; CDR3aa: CAAGYGYTF
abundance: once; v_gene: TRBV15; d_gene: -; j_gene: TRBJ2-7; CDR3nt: TGTGCCACCTCAGGGGACGGCTACGAGCAGTACTTC; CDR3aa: CATSGDGYEQYF
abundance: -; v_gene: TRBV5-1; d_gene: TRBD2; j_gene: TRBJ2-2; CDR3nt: TGCGCCAGCAGAAGGGGACTAGTGGCCGGGGAGCTGTTTTTT; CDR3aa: CASRRGLVAGELFF
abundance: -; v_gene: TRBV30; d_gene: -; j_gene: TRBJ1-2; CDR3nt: TGTGCCTGGAATAGCATTTACCCTAACTATGGCTACACCTTC; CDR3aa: CAWNSIYPNYGYTF
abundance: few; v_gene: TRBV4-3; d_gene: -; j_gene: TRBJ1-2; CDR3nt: TGCGCCAGCAGCCAAGGAGTGGATGGCTACACCTTC; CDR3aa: CASSQGVDGYTF
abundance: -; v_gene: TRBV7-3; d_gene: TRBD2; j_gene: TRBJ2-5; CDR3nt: TGTGCCAGCAGCCTCCCCATGGTAGCGGGAGTGGAGACCCAGTACTTC; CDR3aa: CASSLPMVAGVETQYF
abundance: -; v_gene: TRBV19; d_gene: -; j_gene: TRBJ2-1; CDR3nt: TGTGCCAGTAGTTCTGGCACGTTCTACAATGAGCAGTTCTTC; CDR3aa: CASSSGTFYNEQFF
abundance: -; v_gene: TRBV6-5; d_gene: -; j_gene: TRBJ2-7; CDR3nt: TGTGCCAGCAGTTACTCGTTTGACGGGTACGAGCAGTACTTC; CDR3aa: CASSYSFDGYEQYF
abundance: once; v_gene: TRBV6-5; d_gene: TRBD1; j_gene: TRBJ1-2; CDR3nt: TGTGCCAGCAGTTACACCCCGGGACAGATCTATGGCTACACCTTC; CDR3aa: CASSYTPGQIYGYTF
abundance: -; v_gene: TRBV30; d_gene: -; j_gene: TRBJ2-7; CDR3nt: TGTGCCTGGAGTTACAGGATGGGGGAGCAGTACTTC; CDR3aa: CAWSYRMGEQYF
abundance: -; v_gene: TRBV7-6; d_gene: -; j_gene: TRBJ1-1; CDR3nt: TGTGCCAGCAGCTTAGATGGCAGGGACACTGAAGCTTTCTTT; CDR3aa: CASSLDGRDTEAFF
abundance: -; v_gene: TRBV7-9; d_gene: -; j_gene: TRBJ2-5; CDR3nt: TGTGCCAGCAGCCCAGTAACCGGTCTCGGAGGGGAGTACTTC; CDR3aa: CASSPVTGLGGEYF
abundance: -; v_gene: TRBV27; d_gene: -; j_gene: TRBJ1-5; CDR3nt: TGTGCCAGCAGTTTATCCGGTCGACAGGATCAGCCCCAGCATTTT; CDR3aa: CASSLSGRQDQPQHF
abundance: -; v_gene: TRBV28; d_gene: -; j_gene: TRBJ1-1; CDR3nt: TGTGCCAGCAGTTATGCACCGCCGGGTGACACTGAAGCTTTCTTT; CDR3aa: CASSYAPPGDTEAFF
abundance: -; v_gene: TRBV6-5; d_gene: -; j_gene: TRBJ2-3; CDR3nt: TGTGCCAGCAGTTACTGGGCGGACTCCACAGATACGCAGTATTTT; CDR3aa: CASSYWADSTDTQYF
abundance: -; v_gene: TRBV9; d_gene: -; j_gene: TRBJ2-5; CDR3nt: TGTGCCAGCAGCGTTTCGGGTACGGAAGAGACCCAGTACTTC; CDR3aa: CASSVSGTEETQYF
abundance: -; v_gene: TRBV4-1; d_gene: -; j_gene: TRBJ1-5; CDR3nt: TGCGCCAGCAGCCAAGAAGGGGCAGGGATGAATCAGCCCCAGCATTTT; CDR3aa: CASSQEGAGMNQPQHF
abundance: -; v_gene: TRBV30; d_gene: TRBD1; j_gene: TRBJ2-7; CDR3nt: TGTGCCTGGAGGGCCGGCTGGGTGGGGACAGGTCACGAGCAGTACTTC; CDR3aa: CAWRAGWVGTGHEQYF
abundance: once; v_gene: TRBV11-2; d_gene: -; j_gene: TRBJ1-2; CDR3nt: TGTGCCAGCAGCTTAGTCTATGGTGCTGGCTACACCTTC; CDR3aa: CASSLVYGAGYTF
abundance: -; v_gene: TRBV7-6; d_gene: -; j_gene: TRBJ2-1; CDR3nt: TGTGCCAGCAGCCGCCCACTAGACAATGAGCAGTTCTTC; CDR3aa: CASSRPLDNEQFF
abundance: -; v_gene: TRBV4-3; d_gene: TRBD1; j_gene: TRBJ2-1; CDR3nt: TGCGCCAGCAGCCAAGGGACAGGGTGGGATGAGCAGTTCTTC; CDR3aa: CASSQGTGWDEQFF
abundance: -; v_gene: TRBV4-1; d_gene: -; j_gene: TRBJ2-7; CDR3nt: TGCGCCAGCAGCCAAGAGTCTGTATCCTACGAGCAGTACTTC; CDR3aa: CASSQESVSYEQYF
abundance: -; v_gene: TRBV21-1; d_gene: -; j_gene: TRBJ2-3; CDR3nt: TGTGCCAGCAGTAAGCGGGTTGCAGATACGCAGTATTTT; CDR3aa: CASSKRVADTQYF
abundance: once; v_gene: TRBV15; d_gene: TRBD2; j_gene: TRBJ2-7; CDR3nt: TGTGCCACCTCGGGGACGAGCGGGGCCTCCTACGAGCAGTACTTC; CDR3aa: CATSGTSGASYEQYF
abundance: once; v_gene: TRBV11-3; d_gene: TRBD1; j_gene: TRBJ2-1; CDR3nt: TGTGCCAGCAGCTTACGGACAGGGGGATACAATGAGCAGTTCTTC; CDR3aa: CASSLRTGGYNEQFF
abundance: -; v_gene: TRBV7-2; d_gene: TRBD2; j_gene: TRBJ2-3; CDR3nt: TGTGCCAGCAGCACCCTAGCGGGGGGGCACACAGATACGCAGTATTTT; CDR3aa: CASSTLAGGHTDTQYF
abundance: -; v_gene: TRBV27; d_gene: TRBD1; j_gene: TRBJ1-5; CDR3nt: TGTGCCAGCAGTCCGATCGACAGGGTCAATCAGCCCCAGCATTTT; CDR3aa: CASSPIDRVNQPQHF
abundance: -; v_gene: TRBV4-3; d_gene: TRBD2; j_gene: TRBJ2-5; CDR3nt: TGCGCCAGCAGCCTACTAGCGGGGAGGGGCGAGACCCAGTACTTC; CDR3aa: CASSLLAGRGETQYF
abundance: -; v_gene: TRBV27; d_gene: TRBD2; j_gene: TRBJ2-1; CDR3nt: TGTGCCAGCAGTTTAAGCCCTGGGGTAGCGGGAGTGGGGATCAATGAGCAGTTCTTC; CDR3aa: CASSLSPGVAGVGINEQFF
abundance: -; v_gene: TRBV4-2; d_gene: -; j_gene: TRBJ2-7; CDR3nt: TGTGCCAGCAGCCATGGTAGAGACGAGCAGTACTTC; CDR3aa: CASSHGRDEQYF
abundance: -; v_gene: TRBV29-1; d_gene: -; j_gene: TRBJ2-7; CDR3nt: TGCAGCGTTCGGACAACCCTCTCCTACGAGCAGTACTTC; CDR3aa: CSVRTTLSYEQYF
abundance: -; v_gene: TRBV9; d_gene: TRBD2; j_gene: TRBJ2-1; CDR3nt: TGTGCCAGCAGCGTAGCCCGACTAGCGAATGAGCAGTTCTTC; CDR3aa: CASSVARLANEQFF
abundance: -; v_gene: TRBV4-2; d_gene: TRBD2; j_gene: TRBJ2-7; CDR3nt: TGTGCCAGCAGCCAAGATGGTCCCGTAGCGGGAGGGTTCAGGCAGTACTTC; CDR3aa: CASSQDGPVAGGFRQYF
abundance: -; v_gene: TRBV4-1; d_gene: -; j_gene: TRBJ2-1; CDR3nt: TGCGCCAGCAGCCAAGATGTAGGGCTAGCAGAGTTCAATGAGCAGTTCTTC; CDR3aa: CASSQDVGLAEFNEQFF
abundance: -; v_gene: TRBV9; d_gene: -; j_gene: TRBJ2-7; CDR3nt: TGTGCCAGCAGCCCAACAGGATCCTACGAGCAGTACTTC; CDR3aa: CASSPTGSYEQYF
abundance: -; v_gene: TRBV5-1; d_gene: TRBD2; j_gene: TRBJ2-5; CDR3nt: TGCGCCAGCTGGGCGGGAGAGCGGACGTCGGAGACCCAGTACTTC; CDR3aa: CASWAGERTSETQYF
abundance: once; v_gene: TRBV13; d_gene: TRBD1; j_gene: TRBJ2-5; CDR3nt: TGTGCCAGCAGCCCTCCCTGGGGACAGGGAGCGGAGACCCAGTACTTC; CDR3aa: CASSPPWGQGAETQYF
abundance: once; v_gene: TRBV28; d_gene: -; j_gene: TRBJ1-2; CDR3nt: TGTGCCAGCAGTTTGTCCGGGAACTATGGCTACACCTTC; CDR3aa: CASSLSGNYGYTF
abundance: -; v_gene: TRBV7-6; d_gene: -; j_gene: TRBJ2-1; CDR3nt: TGTGCCAGCAGCTTAGAGGGCAGGGGCCATGAGCAGTTCTTC; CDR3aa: CASSLEGRGHEQFF
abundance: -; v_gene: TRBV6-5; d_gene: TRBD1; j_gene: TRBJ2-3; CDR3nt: TGTGCCAGCAGCAAGGACAGGGGAGATGAAGATACGCAGTATTTT; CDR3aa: CASSKDRGDEDTQYF
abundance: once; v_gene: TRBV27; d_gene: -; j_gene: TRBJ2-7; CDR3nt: TGTGCCAGCAGCTCCCCACGGGACTTTCTGTACGAGCAGTACTTC; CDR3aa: CASSSPRDFLYEQYF
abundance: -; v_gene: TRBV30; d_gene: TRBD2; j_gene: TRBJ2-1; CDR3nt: TGTGCCTGGAGTGTTGTTAGCGGGAGCTCCTACAATGAGCAGTTCTTC; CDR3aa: CAWSVVSGSSYNEQFF
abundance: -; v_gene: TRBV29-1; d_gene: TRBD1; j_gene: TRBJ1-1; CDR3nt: TGCAGCGCCATACAGGGGGCTTGGGGCACTGAAGCTTTCTTT; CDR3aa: CSAIQGAWGTEAFF
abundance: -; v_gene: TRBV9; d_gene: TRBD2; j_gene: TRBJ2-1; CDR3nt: TGTGCCAGCAGCCCCAGCGGGGCCTACAATGAGCAGTTCTTC; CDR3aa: CASSPSGAYNEQFF
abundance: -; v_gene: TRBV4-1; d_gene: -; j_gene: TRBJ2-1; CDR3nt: TGCGCCAGCAGCCATAGGGGAGGTGAGCAGTTCTTC; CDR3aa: CASSHRGGEQFF
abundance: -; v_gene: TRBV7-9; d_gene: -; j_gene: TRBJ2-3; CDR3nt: TGTGCCAGCAGCCCCTTGGGGGGTTTCACAGATACGCAGTATTTT; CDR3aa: CASSPLGGFTDTQYF
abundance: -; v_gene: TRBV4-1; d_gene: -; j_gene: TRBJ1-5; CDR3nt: TGCGCCAGCAGCCGAAGGGGCCCAGCAGCTAATCAGCCCCAGCATTTT; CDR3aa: CASSRRGPAANQPQHF